This TCR beta chain was sequenced in a study of CD8 T cells in ankylosing spondylitis. TCR beta libraries were made by quantitative 5'-RACE with molecular barcodes. TCRdb itself ran the 5' RACE reads through MiXCR, one entry per CDR3 protein. The sample records 500,000 or so distinct CDR3 sequences, less than 6% being singletons. CDR3 size: 14 residues. Germline lookup yields CDR1 SEHNR and CDR2 FQNEAQ (reference sequence). With 8 bases removed from V and 4 bases from J, the gap between germline ends came to 17 bases. Concerning this clonotype: Its antigen is as yet unknown.

Study-wide results and caveats: Disease-associated clonotypes exhibited CD8+ identity and were relatively infrequent in peripheral blood. Fewer than 10 highly homologous variants formed a TCR beta motif that appeared characteristic of ankylosing spondylitis blood.

What was sequenced was blood, either unsorted or a sorted T cell fraction (not recorded which). The TCR originated in a male donor with ankylosing spondylitis. The chain recombines TRBV7-9 with TRBJ2-5; D possibly corresponds to TRBD2 (5 bases). The CDR3 DNA follows: TGTGCCAGCCACTCAACTCGGGGTTTAGAGACCCAGTACTTC. It encodes CASHSTRGLETQYF.